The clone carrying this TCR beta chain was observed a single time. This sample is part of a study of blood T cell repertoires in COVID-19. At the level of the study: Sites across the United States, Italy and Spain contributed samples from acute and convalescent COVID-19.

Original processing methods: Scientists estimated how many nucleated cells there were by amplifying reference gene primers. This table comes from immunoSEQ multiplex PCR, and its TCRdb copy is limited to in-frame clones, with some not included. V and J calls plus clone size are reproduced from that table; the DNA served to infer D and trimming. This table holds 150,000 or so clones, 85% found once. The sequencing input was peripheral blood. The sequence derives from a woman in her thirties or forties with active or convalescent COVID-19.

Written as DNA, the CDR3 is TGTGCCAGCAGTGAATGGGGGGTAGGAGAAAAACTGTTTTTT. Encoded protein: CASSEWGVGEKLFF. The chain recombines TRBV2 with TRBJ1-4; D is possibly TRBD1 (5 bases). Trimming removed 2 bases at V and 8 bases at J, with 12 bases between. The germline CDR1 and CDR2 sequences are SNHLY and FYNNEI. The CDR3 loop spans 14 amino acids.